This T cell receptor beta chain was identified during a study of blood T cells in healthy people across ages. The CDR3 runs to 18 residues. Germline V gives CDR1 SGHVS, CDR2 FQNEAQ. V lost 5 bases, J lost 1 base, and 7 bases stayed unmatched. About this clonotype itself: Its antigen remains unidentified.

Alongside a J-beta primer mix, a sample-barcoded 5' primer served in a second PCR lasting about 6 to 12 cycles. In TCRdb, the 5' RACE reads were re-called with MiXCR into one record per CDR3 protein. Altogether around 1.5 million distinct CDR3 sequences are present, roughly 40% being singletons, with the ten largest covering 6.5% to 10%. The study drew donors from healthy Caucasian individuals in Russia aged about 6 to 95. Study-wide findings and caveats: TCR beta diversity, measured per million T cells, fell in a roughly linear way with age.

The rearrangement links TRBV7-8 to TRBJ2-2, with 13 bases fitting TRBD2. The sequenced sample consisted of blood. The receptor was derived from a woman younger than 35 in good health. The CDR3 loop is CASSRPGTSGVNTGELFF. DNA of the CDR3: TGTGCCAGCAGCCGTCCCGGGACTAGCGGGGTGAACACCGGGGAGCTGTTTTTT.